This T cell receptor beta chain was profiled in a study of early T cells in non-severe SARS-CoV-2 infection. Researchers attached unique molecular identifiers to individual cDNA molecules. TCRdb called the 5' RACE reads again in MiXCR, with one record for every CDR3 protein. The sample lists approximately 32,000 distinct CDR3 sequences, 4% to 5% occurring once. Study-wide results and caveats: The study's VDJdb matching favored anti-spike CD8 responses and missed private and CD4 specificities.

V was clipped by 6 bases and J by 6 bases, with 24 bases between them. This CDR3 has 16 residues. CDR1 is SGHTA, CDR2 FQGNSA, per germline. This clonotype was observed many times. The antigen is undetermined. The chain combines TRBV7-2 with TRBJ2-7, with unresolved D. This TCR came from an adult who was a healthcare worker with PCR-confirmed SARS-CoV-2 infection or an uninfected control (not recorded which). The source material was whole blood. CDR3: CASSTRPASTSPEQYF. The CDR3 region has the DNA TGTGCCAGCAGTACCCGCCCGGCCTCGACCTCTCCCGAGCAGTACTTC.